This T cell receptor (beta chain) was retrieved from a study of OX40 agonist ivuxolimab in advanced cancers. Repertoires were generated with immunoSEQ multiplex PCR, while TCRdb's copy carries only in-frame clones and drops some. The table lists about 6,000 clones, 80% to 90% of them singletons. Per the germline V gene, CDR1 is WNHNN and CDR2 is SYGVQD (reference sequence). The CDR3 covers 14 residues. V was pared by 0 bases and J by 2 bases, with 4 bases between. The J gene is TRBJ1-4, the V gene TRBV10-1, with D unresolved. This clonotype was sampled from an adult with an advanced solid tumor such as melanoma, head and neck, liver or kidney cancer. The sequenced sample was CD4+ or CD8+ T cells sorted from blood, obtained in a trial of the OX40 agonist ivuxolimab. The CDR3 region is CASSESATNEKLFF. In nucleotides, the CDR3 is TGCGCCAGCAGTGAGTCGGCGACTAATGAAAAACTGTTTTTT.